This TCR beta chain was identified during a study of breast tumors, draining lymph nodes, adjacent tissues. From the multiplex PCR reads, TCRdb called clonotypes with MiXCR, one entry per CDR3 protein. The sample records fewer than 200,000 distinct CDR3 sequences, roughly a third being singletons. This clonotype was recorded many times. Samples came from axillary lymph nodes draining the breast cancer. The CDR3 length is 16 residues. The V gene lost 0 bases and the J gene lost 0 bases, with 10 bases spanning the gap. The germline CDR1 and CDR2 sequences are SGHRS and YFSETQ. Sequences were obtained from axillary lymph node tissue. This receptor was identified in a female donor with breast cancer. Some clones in this sample may be carry-over from other donors' samples. The chain employs TRBV5-1 and TRBJ2-1; D is unresolved. DNA for the CDR3: TGCGCCAGCAGCTTGGCACCTGCGAGCTCCTACAATGAGCAGTTCTTC. Translating gives CASSLAPASSYNEQFF.